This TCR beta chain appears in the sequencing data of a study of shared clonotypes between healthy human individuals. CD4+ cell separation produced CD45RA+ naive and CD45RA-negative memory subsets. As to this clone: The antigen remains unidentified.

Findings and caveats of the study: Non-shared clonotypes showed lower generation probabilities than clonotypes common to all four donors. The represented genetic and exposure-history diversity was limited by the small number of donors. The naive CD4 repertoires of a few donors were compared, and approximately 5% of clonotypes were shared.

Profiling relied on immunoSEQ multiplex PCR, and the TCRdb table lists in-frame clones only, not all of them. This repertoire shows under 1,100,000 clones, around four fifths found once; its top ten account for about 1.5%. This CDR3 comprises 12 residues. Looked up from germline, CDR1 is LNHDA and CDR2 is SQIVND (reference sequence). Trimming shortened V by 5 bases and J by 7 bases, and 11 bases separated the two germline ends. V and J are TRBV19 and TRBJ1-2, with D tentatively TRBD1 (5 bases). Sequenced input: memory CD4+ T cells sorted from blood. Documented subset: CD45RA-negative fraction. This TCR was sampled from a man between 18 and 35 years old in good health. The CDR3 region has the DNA TGTGCCAGTAGTGCCAGGGTTACTGGCTACACCTTC. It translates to CASSARVTGYTF.